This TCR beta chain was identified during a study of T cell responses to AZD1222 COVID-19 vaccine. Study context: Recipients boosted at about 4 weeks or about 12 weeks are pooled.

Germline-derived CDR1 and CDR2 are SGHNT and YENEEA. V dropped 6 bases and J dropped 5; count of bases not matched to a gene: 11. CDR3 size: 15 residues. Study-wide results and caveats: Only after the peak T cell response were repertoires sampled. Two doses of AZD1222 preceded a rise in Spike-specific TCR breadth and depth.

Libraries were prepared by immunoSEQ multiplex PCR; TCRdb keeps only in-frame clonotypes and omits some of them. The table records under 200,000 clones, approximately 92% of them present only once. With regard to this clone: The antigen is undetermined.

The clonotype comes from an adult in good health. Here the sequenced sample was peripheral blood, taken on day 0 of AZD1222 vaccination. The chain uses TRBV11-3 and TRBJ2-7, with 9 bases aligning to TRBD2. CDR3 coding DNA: TGTGCCAGCAGTCCTCCCGGCGGGGGGGCAAACGAGCAGTACTTC. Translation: CASSPPGGGANEQYF.